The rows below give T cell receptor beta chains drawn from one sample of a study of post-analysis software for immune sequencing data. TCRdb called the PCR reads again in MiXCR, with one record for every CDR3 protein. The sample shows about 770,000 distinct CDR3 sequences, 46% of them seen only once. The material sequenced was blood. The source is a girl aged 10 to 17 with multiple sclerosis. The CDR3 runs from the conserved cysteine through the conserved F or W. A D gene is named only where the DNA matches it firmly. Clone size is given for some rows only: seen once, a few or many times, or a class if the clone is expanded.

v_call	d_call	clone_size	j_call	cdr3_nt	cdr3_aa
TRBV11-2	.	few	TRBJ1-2	TGTGCCAGCAGCTCATACGGGACTCCTAACTATGGCTACACCTTC	CASSSYGTPNYGYTF
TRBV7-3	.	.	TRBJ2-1	TGTGCCAGCAGCTTAATGCGAGTCTCGAATGTCAATGAGCAGTTCTTC	CASSLMRVSNVNEQFF
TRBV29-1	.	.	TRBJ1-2	TGCAGCTACTTGGGACCCGAGAAGACTAACTATGGCTACACCTTC	CSYLGPEKTNYGYTF
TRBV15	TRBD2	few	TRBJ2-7	TGTGCCACCAGCGCCGGACTAGCGGCGAGCTCCTATGAGCAGTACTTC	CATSAGLAASSYEQYF
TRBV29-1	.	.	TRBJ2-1	TGCAGCGCCCAAACAGACGAGCCCTACAATGAGCAGTTCTTC	CSAQTDEPYNEQFF
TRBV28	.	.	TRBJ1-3	TGTGCCAGCAGTCCCCCCGGGAGGGGGTTTAAGTCTGGAAACACCATATATTTT	CASSPPGRGFKSGNTIYF
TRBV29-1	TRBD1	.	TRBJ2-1	TGCAGCGTTGAAGGACAGGGGGCGAGTGAGCAGTTCTTC	CSVEGQGASEQFF
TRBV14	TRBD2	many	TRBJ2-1	TGTGCCAGCAGCCGGACTAGCGGGATCTCCTACAATGAGCAGTTCTTC	CASSRTSGISYNEQFF
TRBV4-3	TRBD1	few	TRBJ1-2	TGCGCCAGCAGCCAAGAGGCAGGGGGATATGGCTACACCTTC	CASSQEAGGYGYTF
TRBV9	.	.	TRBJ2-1	TGTGCCAGCAGCGTAGTCCCTCTAGCGACCGACCCCTACAATGAGCAGTTCTTC	CASSVVPLATDPYNEQFF
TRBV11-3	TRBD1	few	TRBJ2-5	TGTGCCAGCAGCTTAGGGACAGGCCCTGGTGCCCAGTACTTC	CASSLGTGPGAQYF
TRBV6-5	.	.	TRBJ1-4	TGTGCCAGCAGCAGGATGACTAATGAAAAACTGTTTTTT	CASSRMTNEKLFF
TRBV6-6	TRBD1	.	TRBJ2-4	TGTGCCAGCATCGAAGACAGGGGAAGAGGAGAGCAGTACTTC	CASIEDRGRGEQYF
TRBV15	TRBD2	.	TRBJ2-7	TGTGCCACCAGCAGAGACGCGGGAGTAGGTTCATACGAGCAGTACTTC	CATSRDAGVGSYEQYF
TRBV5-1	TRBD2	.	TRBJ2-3	TGCGCCAGCAGCGGCCGACAGAGGACTAGCGGGCCTCCTGCTGGCACAGATACGCAGTATTTT	CASSGRQRTSGPPAGTDTQYF
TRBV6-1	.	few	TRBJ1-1	TGTGCCAGCCATCGATATGACCACAGGGCCCCCGGGAACACTGAAGCTTTCTTT	CASHRYDHRAPGNTEAFF
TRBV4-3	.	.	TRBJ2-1	TGCGCCAGCAGCCAAGATCTGACAGGACGGTCCTACGAGCAGTTCTTC	CASSQDLTGRSYEQFF
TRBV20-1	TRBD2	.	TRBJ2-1	TGCAGTGCCCGAGAACTAGCGCCCAGCTCCTACAATGAGCAGTTCTTC	CSARELAPSSYNEQFF
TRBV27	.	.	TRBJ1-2	TGTGCCAGCTGGGGACGGAACTATGGCTACACCTTC	CASWGRNYGYTF
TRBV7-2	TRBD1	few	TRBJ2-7	TGTGCCAGCAGCTTCCTCGGGACAGACTCCTACAATGAGCAGTACTTC	CASSFLGTDSYNEQYF
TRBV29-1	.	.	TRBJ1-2	TGCAGCGTGGTGGGGGGGGGCTATGGCTACACCTTC	CSVVGGGYGYTF
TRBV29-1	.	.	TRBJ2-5	TGCAGCGTTCGTGTCGACCAAGAGACCCAGTACTTC	CSVRVDQETQYF
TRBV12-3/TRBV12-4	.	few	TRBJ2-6	TGTGCCAGCAGTCGAGCGGCGAGCCTCGGGGCCAACGTCCTGACTTTC	CASSRAASLGANVLTF
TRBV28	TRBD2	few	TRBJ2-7	TGTGCCAGCAGCCAGGGACTAGCGGTTTACGAGCAGTACTTC	CASSQGLAVYEQYF
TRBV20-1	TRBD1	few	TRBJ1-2	TGCAGTGTTACCCGGACAGGGGAAACCAACTATGGCTACACCTTC	CSVTRTGETNYGYTF
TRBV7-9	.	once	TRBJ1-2	TGTGCCAGCAGCCAGGCGGCGGTGGACTACACCTTC	CASSQAAVDYTF
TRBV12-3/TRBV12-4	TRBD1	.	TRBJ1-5	TGTGCCAGCACCTCAGGACAGGGCTACAATCAGCCCCAGCATTTT	CASTSGQGYNQPQHF
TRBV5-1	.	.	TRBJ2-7	TGCGCCAGCAGCTTGACAGGACAGCCGTACATGGGCTACGAGCAGTACTTC	CASSLTGQPYMGYEQYF
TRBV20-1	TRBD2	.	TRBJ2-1	TGCAGTGCTATAGCGGGGATCTACAATGAGCAGTTCTTC	CSAIAGIYNEQFF
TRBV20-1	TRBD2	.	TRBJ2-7	TGCAGTGCCCCGGACACCCTCGGGAGGCCCTACGAGCAGTACTTC	CSAPDTLGRPYEQYF
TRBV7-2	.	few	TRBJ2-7	TGTGCCAGCAGCTTTTTCCCAAGCCCCTACGAGCAGTACTTC	CASSFFPSPYEQYF
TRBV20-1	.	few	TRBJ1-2	TGCAGTGCTAGAGATCGAAGGGAAGCTTACTATGGCTACACCTTC	CSARDRREAYYGYTF
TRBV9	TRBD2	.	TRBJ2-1	TGTGCCAGCAGCGTAGGAGGCGGGGGGCTCGATGAGCAGTTCTTC	CASSVGGGGLDEQFF
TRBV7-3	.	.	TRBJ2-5	TGTGCCAGCAGCTTCGGGAACCGAGAGACCCAGTACTTC	CASSFGNRETQYF
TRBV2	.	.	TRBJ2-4	TGTGCCAGCAAGGCGGGTGGTGGGGCCAAAAACATTCAGTACTTC	CASKAGGGAKNIQYF
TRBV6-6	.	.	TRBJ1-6	TGTGCCAGCAGTTACCGCGGGGGGCATTCACCCCTCCACTTT	CASSYRGGHSPLHF
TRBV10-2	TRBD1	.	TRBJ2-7	TGCGCCAGCAGCGGGGACAGGGTATTCGGCGAGCAGTACTTC	CASSGDRVFGEQYF
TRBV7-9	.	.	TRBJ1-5	TGTGCCAGCAGCTCTAGACAGGATCATCAGCCCCAGCATTTT	CASSSRQDHQPQHF
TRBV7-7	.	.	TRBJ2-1	TGTGCTAGCAGCTCCCACCCAAATATCGATGAGCAGTTCTTC	CASSSHPNIDEQFF
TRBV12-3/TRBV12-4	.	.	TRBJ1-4	TGTGCCAGCAGTCAAGGGGGAGGCAATGAAAAACTGTTTTTT	CASSQGGGNEKLFF
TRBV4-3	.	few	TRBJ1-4	TGCGCCAGCAGCCAGCAGGCTTTCTCAACTAATGAAAAACTGTTTTTT	CASSQQAFSTNEKLFF
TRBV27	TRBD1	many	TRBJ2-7	TGTGCCAGCAGTCCATTCAGGGGGAGTACCTACGAGCAGTACTTC	CASSPFRGSTYEQYF
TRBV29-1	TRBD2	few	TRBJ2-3	TGCAGCGGTCGGCGGGAGCCAGATACGCAGTATTTT	CSGRREPDTQYF
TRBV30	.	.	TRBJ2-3	TGTGCCTGGAGTGGGGCTCGCACAGATACGCAGTATTTT	CAWSGARTDTQYF
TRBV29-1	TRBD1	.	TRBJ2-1	TGCAGCGGGGGACAGGGGTTCCACAATGAGCAGTTCTTC	CSGGQGFHNEQFF
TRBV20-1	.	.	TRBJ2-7	TGCAGTGCTGCCCCCCCATCGGGTTTCGTCCACGAGCAGTACTTC	CSAAPPSGFVHEQYF
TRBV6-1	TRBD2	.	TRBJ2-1	TGTGCCAGCAGCGAACTAATCGGCGGGAGCTCCTACAATGAGCAGTTCTTC	CASSELIGGSSYNEQFF
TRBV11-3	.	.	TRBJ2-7	TGTGCCAGCAGCCCCGGTTCGGCCTCCTACGAGCAGTACTTC	CASSPGSASYEQYF
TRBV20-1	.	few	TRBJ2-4	TGCAGTGCTAGGGCCCCCTCGGCGAACATTCAGTACTTC	CSARAPSANIQYF
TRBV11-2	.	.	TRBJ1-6	TGTGCCAGCAGCTTAAGGAGAGGCAGGGTCGGACTTAATTCACCCCTCCACTTT	CASSLRRGRVGLNSPLHF
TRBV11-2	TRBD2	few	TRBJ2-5	TGTGCCAGCAGCTCTATTAGCGGGACCCGCGAAGAGACCCAGTACTTC	CASSSISGTREETQYF
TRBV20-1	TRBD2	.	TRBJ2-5	TGCAGTGCTGGTAGACTAGCGGGAGACCCGAAGACCCAGTACTTC	CSAGRLAGDPKTQYF